This T cell receptor beta chain was recorded in a study of T cell changes during pregnancy in multiple sclerosis (dated by TCRdb to between 2018 and 2020). Broadly, across the study: Changes in the T cell repertoire over the course of pregnancy were examined in this study in women with multiple sclerosis.

The library relied on the immunoSEQ multiplex PCR assay. Held by TCRdb, this immuneACCESS table contains in-frame sequences only and omits some clones. Under half of the omission traces to an unresolved V gene where checked; the cause of the rest is unknown. The table for this sample lists just over 65,000 clones; around 90% of them were counted only once. 0.65% to 0.9% of the sample lies in the top ten. Counted from cysteine to phenylalanine, this CDR3 has 17 amino acids. The only DNA kept is the CDR3, 51 bases in frame from the first base. In the germline V gene, CDR1 corresponds to SGHRS and CDR2 to YFSETQ. V sheds 0 bases and J sheds 4 bases, leaving 19 bases between their ends. This clone showed up just once. Its target antigen remains unknown. The sample holds no much larger clone one base away, and base qualities are not on file.

This receptor was taken from a female donor with multiple sclerosis, enrolled in a pregnancy study. The rearrangement combines TRBV5-1 with TRBJ1-2; possibly the D gene is TRBD1, per 5 matching bases. The sample was peripheral blood, taken in the second trimester of pregnancy. The CDR3 protein: CASSLEAGSTTSYGYTF. The bases are TGCGCCAGCAGCTTGGAGGCAGGGTCCACTACTTCCTATGGCTACACCTTC.